These 8 T cell receptor beta chains originate from one sample sequenced in a study of T cell responses to AZD1222 COVID-19 vaccine (dated by TCRdb to about 2021). The label giving this sample's time point can be read as: about 28 days (+/-7) after the second vaccine dose. Preparation of the library involved the immunoSEQ multiplex PCR assay. The table comes from immuneACCESS by way of TCRdb, which keeps in-frame sequences with V and J called. Part of the clones is missing from these tables; in studies checked, under half for an unresolved V gene and the rest for unknown reasons. This sample is represented by 150,000 to 160,000 clones; 80% to 90% of them were singletons. Roughly 9.1% of the sample is held by the ten biggest clonotypes. The sample was peripheral blood, taken 28 days after the second AZD1222 dose. All receptors derive from an adult who received the AZD1222 COVID-19 vaccine.

J is TRBJ1-2 and V is TRBV6-5; D is ambiguous. Trimming shortened V by 8 bases and J by 4 bases, and 17 bases separated the two germline ends. This CDR3 has 14 residues. Germline CDR1 reads MNHEY; CDR2 reads SVGAGI. CDR3 region: CASSPTSSSYGYTF. CDR3 in DNA: TGTGCCAGCTCTCCTACATCGTCCTCCTATGGCTACACCTTC.

This clone has a single count. V usage is TRBV28 and J usage is TRBJ1-2, with a tentative D call TRBD1 (5 bases). Germline assignment: CDR1 MDHEN and CDR2 SYDVKM. The CDR3 sequence is 15 residues long. The germline V and J ends were trimmed by 3 bases and 5 bases, with 16 bases remaining between them. CDR3 region: CASSLGGSTIYGYTF. The CDR3 nucleotides read TGTGCCAGCAGTTTGGGGGGATCGACTATATATGGCTACACCTTC.

This clone occurred once. This chain joins TRBV28 and TRBJ1-1; D perhaps matches TRBD1 (6 bases). CDR3 length: 14 amino acids. Trimming removed 5 bases from V and 1 base from J, with 11 bases in between. The germline gives CDR1 MDHEN, CDR2 SYDVKM. CDR3 region: CASSITGTNTEAFF. The CDR3 region has the DNA TGTGCCAGCAGTATCACAGGGACGAACACTGAAGCTTTCTTT.

The chain couples TRBV12-5 to TRBJ2-1; D gene unclear. V was clipped by 1 base and J by 0 bases, with 7 bases between them. Germline loops: CDR1 LGHNT, CDR2 FRNRAP. CDR3 length: 15 amino acids. The CDR3 loop is CASGLGSSSYNEQFF. In DNA form, the CDR3 reads TGTGCTAGTGGTTTGGGGAGTAGCTCCTACAATGAGCAGTTCTTC.

The chain combines TRBV6-5 with TRBJ1-5, with TRBD1 as a possible D gene (5 bases). Germline CDR1 reads MNHEY; CDR2 reads SVGAGI. Trimming pared 7 bases from V and 2 bases from J, leaving 15 bases between. CDR3 length: 15 amino acids. The CDR3 bases are TGTGCCAGCACCTGGGGCCCGCCAGGCAATCAGCCCCAGCATTTT. It yields the protein CASTWGPPGNQPQHF.

The chain employs TRBV27 and TRBJ1-5; 7 positions agree with TRBD1. This CDR3 has 15 amino acids. The junction had 10 bases not matched to a gene; V was cut back by 5 bases and J by 6 bases. The germline V gene has CDR1 MNHEY and CDR2 SMNVEV (reference sequence). CDR3 DNA: TGTGCCAGCAGTCGAAGCGACAGGGCCGGTCAGCCCCAGCATTTT. It yields the protein CASSRSDRAGQPQHF.

The chain employs TRBV9 and TRBJ2-5, with D uncertain. CDR1 is SGDLS, CDR2 YYNGEE, per germline. V lost 0 bases and J lost 5, with 11 bases in between. The CDR3 contains 14 residues. In nucleotides, the CDR3 is TGTGCCAGCAGCGTAGGGTACGCACCGGAGACCCAGTACTTC. It encodes CASSVGYAPETQYF.

The chain recombines TRBV7-9 with TRBJ1-5; TRBD1 matches at 10 bases. Germline CDR1 SEHNR, CDR2 FQNEAQ (reference sequence). The CDR3 has 17 residues. The J segment lost 2 bases and the V segment lost 5 bases, leaving 9 bases of the junction unmatched. The CDR3 reads CASSPAGTGVGNQPQHF. The CDR3 region has the DNA TGTGCCAGCAGCCCAGCCGGGACAGGGGTTGGCAATCAGCCCCAGCATTTT.